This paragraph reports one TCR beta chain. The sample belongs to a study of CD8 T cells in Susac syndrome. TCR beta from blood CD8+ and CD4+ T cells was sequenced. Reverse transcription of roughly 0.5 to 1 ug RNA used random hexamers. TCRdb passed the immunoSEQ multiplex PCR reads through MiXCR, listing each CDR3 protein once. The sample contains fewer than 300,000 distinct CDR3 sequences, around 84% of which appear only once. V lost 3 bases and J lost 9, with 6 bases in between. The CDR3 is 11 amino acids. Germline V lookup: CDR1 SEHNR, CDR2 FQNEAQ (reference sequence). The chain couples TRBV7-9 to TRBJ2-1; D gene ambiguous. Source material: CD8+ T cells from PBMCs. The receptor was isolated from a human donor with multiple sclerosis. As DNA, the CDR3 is TGTGCCAGCAGCTTCAAGGGTGAGCAGTTCTTC. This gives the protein CASSFKGEQFF.